This TCR beta chain was identified in a study of Ad26.COV2.S vaccination and SARS-CoV-2 variants. Data came from immunoSEQ multiplex PCR; TCRdb stores just in-frame clones and leaves some out. The sample contains about 450,000 clones, 85% to 90% of which appear only once. Treatment reported: about 20 received Ad26.COV2.S at low or high dose, single or two shots; a few received placebo; per-sample allocation not given. All samples were drawn on day 63, counting from the first vaccine or placebo injection. The clonotype was recovered from a person aged 18 to 65 who received the Ad26.COV2.S COVID-19 vaccine or a placebo. The specimen comprised peripheral blood, sampled in a trial of Ad26.COV2.S vaccine versus placebo.

CDR3: CATDNYGYTF. The CDR3 DNA sequence: TGTGCCACGGATAACTATGGCTACACCTTC. The rearrangement joins TRBV25-1 to TRBJ1-2, with no clear D. Trimming pared 10 bases from V and 1 base from J, leaving 4 bases between. The germline V gene has CDR1 MGHDK and CDR2 SYGVNS. The CDR3 is made up of 10 amino acids.